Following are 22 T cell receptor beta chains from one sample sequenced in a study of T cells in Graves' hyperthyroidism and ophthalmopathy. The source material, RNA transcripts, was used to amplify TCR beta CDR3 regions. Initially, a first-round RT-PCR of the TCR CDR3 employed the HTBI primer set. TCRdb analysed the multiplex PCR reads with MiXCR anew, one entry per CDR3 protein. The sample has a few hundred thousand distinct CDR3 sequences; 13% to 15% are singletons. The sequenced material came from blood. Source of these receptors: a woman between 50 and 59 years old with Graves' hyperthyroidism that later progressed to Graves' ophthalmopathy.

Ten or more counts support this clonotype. The CDR3 region has the DNA TGTGCCAGCAGTGACCGGACAGGGTTAAACATTCAGTACTTC. This encodes CASSDRTGLNIQYF. The chain has TRBV2 and TRBJ2-4; 8 bases are shared with TRBD1. The germline V gene encodes CDR1 SNHLY and CDR2 FYNNEI. The CDR3 is made up of 14 amino acids. J gave up 6 bases and V 3 bases, and 4 bases lay outside the gene matches.

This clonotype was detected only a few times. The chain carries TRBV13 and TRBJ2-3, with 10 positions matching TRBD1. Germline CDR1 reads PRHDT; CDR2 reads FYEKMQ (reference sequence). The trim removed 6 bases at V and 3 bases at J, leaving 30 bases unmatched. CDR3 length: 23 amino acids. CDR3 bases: TGTGCCAGCAGTCTCATCTCCCCCTCAGGGGAGACAGGGGGCAACGGTTATACAGATACGCAGTATTTT. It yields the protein CASSLISPSGETGGNGYTDTQYF.

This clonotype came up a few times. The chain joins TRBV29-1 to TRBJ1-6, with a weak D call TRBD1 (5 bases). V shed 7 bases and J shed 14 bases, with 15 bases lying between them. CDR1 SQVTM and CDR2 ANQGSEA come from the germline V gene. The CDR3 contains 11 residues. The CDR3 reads CSAEDGGALHF. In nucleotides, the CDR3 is TGCAGCGCCGAGGACGGAGGGGCCCTCCACTTT.

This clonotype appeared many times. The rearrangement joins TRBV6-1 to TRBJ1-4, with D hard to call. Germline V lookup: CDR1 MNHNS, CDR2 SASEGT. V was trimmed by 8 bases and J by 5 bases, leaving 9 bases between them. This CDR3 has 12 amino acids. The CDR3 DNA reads TGTGCCAGCTCCGATCCAAATGAAAAACTGTTTTTT. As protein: CASSDPNEKLFF.

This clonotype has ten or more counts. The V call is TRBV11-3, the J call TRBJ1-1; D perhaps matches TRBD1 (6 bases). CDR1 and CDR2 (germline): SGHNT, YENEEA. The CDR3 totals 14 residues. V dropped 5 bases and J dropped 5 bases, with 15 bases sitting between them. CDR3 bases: TGTGCCAGCAGCACGCAGGGGAGTACGACTGAAGCTTTCTTT. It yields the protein CASSTQGSTTEAFF. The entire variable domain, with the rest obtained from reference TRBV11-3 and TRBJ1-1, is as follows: EAGVVQSPRYKIIEKKQPVAFWCNPISGHNTLYWYLQNLGQGPELLIRYENEEAVDDSQLPKDRFSAERLKGVDSTLKIQPAELGDSAVYLCASSTQGSTTEAFFGQGTRLTVV.

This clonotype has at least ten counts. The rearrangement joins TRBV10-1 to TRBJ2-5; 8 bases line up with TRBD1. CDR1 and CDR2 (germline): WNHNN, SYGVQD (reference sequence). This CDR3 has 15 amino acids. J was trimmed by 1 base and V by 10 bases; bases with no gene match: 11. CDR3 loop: CATAPGQATQETQYF. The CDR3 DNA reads TGCGCCACCGCACCGGGACAGGCAACCCAAGAGACCCAGTACTTC.

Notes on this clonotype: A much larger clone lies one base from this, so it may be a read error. The CDR3 loop is CGSSPGTGNNQPQHF. CDR3 coding DNA: TGTGGCAGCTCACCCGGGACAGGGAATAATCAGCCCCAGCATTTT. The chain carries TRBV18 and TRBJ1-5, with 9 positions matching TRBD1. The CDR3 sequence is 15 residues long. CDR1 is KGHSH, CDR2 LQKENI, per germline.

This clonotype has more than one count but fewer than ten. Written as DNA, the CDR3 is TGCAGTGCTCCGAAACTTCACAGGGGTACCTACAATGAGCAGTTCTTC. As protein: CSAPKLHRGTYNEQFF. The chain employs TRBV20-1 and TRBJ2-1; TRBD1 matches at 7 bases. CDR1 is DFQATT, CDR2 SNEGSKA, per germline (reference sequence). J lost 2 bases, V lost 5 bases, and 12 bases had no gene match. This CDR3 comprises 16 residues.

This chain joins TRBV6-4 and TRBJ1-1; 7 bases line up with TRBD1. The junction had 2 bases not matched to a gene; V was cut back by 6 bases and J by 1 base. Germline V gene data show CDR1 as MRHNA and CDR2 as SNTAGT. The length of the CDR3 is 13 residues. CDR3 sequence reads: CASRQGRNTEAFF. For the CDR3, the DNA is TGTGCCAGCAGACAGGGGCGGAACACTGAAGCTTTCTTT.

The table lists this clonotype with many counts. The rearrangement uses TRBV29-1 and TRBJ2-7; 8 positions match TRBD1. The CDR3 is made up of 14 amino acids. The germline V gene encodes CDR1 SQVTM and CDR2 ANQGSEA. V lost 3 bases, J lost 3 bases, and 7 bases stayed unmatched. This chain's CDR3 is CSVDSDRGVYEQYF. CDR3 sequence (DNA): TGCAGCGTTGATAGTGACAGGGGAGTCTACGAGCAGTACTTC.

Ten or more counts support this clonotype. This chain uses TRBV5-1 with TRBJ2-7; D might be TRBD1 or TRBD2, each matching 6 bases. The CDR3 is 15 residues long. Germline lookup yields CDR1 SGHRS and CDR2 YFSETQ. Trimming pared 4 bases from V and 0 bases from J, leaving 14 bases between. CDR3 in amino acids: CASSPGATYSYEQYF. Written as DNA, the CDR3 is TGCGCCAGCAGCCCGGGGGCTACCTACTCCTACGAGCAGTACTTC. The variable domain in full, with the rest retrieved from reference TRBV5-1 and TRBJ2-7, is KAGVTQTPRYLIKTRGQQVTLSCSPISGHRSVSWYQQTPGQGLQFLFEYFSETQRNKGNFPGRFSGRQFSNSRSEMNVSTLELGDSALYLCASSPGATYSYEQYFGPGTRLTVT.

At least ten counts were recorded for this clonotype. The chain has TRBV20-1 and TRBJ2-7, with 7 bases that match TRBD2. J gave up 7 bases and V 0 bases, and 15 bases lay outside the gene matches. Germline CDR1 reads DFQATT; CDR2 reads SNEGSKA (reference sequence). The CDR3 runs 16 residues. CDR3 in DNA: TGCAGTGCTAGAGATCCTGAGGGAGGGTCGAAAATTGAGCAGTACTTC. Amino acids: CSARDPEGGSKIEQYF.

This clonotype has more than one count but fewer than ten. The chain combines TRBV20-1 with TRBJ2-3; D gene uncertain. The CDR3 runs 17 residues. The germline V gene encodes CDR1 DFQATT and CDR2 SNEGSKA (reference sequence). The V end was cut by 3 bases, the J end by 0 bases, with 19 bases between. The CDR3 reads CSARNRHSVSSTDTQYF. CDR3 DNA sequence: TGCAGTGCTAGGAATCGACACAGCGTGTCTAGCACAGATACGCAGTATTTT.

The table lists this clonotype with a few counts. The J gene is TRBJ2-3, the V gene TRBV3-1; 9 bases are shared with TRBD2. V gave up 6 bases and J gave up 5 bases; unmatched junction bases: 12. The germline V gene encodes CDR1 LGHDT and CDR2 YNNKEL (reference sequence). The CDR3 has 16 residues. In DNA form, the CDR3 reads TGTGCCAGCAGTCAATCCCCGGGACTAGCAATAGATACGCAGTATTTT. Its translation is CASSQSPGLAIDTQYF.

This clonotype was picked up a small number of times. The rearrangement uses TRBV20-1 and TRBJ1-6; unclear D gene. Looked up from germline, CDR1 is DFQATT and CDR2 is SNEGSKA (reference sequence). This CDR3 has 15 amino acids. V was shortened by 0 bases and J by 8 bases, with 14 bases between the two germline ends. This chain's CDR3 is CSARDVPSRDSPLHF. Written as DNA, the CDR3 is TGCAGTGCTAGAGATGTCCCGAGTCGGGATTCACCCCTCCACTTT.

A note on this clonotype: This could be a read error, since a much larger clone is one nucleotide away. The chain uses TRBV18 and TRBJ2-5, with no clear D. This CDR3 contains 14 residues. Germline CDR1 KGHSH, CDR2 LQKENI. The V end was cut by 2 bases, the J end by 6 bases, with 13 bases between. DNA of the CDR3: TGTGCCAGCTCACCAGAGGTAGGGATTAAGACCCAGTACTTC. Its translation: CASSPEVGIKTQYF.

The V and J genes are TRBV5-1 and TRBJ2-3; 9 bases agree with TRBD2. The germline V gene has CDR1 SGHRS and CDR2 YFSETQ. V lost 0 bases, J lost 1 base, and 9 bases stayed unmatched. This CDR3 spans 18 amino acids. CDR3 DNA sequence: TGCGCCAGCAGCTTGGTCTTCTCACTAGCGGGTGGCACAGATACGCAGTATTTT. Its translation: CASSLVFSLAGGTDTQYF.

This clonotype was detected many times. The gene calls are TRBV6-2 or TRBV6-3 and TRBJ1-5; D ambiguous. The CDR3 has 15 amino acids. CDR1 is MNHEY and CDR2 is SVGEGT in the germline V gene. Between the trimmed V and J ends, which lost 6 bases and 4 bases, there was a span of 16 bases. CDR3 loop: CASSLRAALNQPQHF. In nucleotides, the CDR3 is TGTGCCAGCAGCCTCCGGGCCGCTTTGAATCAGCCCCAGCATTTT.

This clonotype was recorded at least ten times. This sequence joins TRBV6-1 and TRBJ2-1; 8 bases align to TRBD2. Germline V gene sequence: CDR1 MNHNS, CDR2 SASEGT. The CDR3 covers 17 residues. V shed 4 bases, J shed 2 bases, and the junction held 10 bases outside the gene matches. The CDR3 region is CASSVTTSDLPYNEQFF. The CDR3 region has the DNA TGTGCCAGCAGTGTTACGACTAGCGATTTGCCCTACAATGAGCAGTTCTTC.

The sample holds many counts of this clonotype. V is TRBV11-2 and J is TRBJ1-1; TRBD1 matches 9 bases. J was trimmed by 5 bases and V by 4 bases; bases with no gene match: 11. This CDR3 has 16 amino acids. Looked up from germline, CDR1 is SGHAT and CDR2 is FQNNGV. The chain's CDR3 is CASSSMNRGRRTEAFF. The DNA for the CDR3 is TGTGCCAGCAGCTCGATGAACAGGGGGCGAAGGACTGAAGCTTTCTTT.

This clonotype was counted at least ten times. CDR3 amino acids: CASSPLGGSSSYEQYF. As DNA, the CDR3 is TGTGCCAGCAGTCCCCTCGGAGGGTCCTCTTCCTACGAGCAGTACTTC. The chain carries TRBV2 and TRBJ2-7; the D gene is possibly TRBD2 (6 bases). V was cut by 5 bases and J by 1 base, with 18 bases left in between. CDR3 length: 16 residues. Germline CDR1 SNHLY, CDR2 FYNNEI.

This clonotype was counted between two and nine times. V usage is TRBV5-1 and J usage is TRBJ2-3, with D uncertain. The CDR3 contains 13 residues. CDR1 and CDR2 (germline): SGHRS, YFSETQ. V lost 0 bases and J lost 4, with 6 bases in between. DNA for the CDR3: TGCGCCAGCAGCTTGGGAATGTCAGATACGCAGTATTTT. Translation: CASSLGMSDTQYF.